Listed here is a single TCR beta chain. The length of the CDR3 is 15 residues. Trimming took 2 bases from V and 1 from J, leaving 12 bases between them. CDR1 is SGHNT and CDR2 is YYREEE in the germline V gene (reference sequence). This sample was taken from a study of blood T cell repertoires in COVID-19. Study at large: COVID-19 samples from acute and convalescent phases originated in the United States, Italy and Spain. The analysed material was cDNA or gDNA that came from T cells, B-cell-depleted T cells, or PBMCs.

Original handling: Reference gene primer amplification in the assay estimated nucleated cell counts. Sequencing used immunoSEQ multiplex PCR; TCRdb keeps in-frame clones, though not all of them. That table supplies the V and J calls and clone size; D and trimming were determined from the DNA. The sample has roughly 30,000 clones, under 90% seen once. The receptor comes from a man aged 65 to 85 with active COVID-19. The gene calls are TRBV5-4 and TRBJ2-5, with D maybe TRBD2 (5 bases). The sequenced sample consisted of peripheral blood. The CDR3 here is CASSFPGFGQETQYF. For the CDR3, the DNA is TGTGCCAGCAGCTTCCCGGGATTCGGCCAAGAGACCCAGTACTTC. The full variable domain, completed using reference TRBV5-4 and TRBJ2-5, is ETGVTQSPTHLIKTRGQQVTLRCSSQSGHNTVSWYQQALGQGPQFIFQYYREEENGRGNFPPRFSGLQFPNYSSELNVNALELDDSALYLCASSFPGFGQETQYFGPGTRLLVL.